This paragraph reports one T cell receptor (beta chain). Its antigen is unknown. This record belongs to a study of vaccination and CD4 T cells after COVID-19. Study-wide background: Convalescent individuals numbered four females and six males, two being Hispanic.

Sequencing of cultured CD4+ T cell DNA used the Oncomine TCR Beta short-read assay. Via MiXCR, TCRdb re-called the PCR reads, giving one row per CDR3 protein. This sample carries approximately 3,000 distinct CDR3 sequences, 77% of them seen once, and the ten largest clones take approximately 30%. Indicated treatment: roughly 11-day PBMC culture with coronavirus spike peptide pools or control peptides (ViraFEST assay). Half-medium replacement with fresh IL-2 medium took place on days 3 and 7. The sample comprised CD4+ T cells from blood, cultured in vitro. The source of this sequence is a human donor who had recovered from COVID-19.

CDR3 region: CSARTGVRDSPLHF. In nucleotides, the CDR3 is TGCAGTGCGAGGACAGGGGTGAGGGATTCACCCCTCCACTTT. V usage is TRBV20-1 and J usage is TRBJ1-6; 9 bases agree with TRBD1. The V gene end was trimmed by 6 bases and the J gene end by 8 bases; junction bases not matched to a gene: 8. CDR3 size: 14 residues. Germline V gene data show CDR1 as DFQATT and CDR2 as SNEGSKA (reference sequence).